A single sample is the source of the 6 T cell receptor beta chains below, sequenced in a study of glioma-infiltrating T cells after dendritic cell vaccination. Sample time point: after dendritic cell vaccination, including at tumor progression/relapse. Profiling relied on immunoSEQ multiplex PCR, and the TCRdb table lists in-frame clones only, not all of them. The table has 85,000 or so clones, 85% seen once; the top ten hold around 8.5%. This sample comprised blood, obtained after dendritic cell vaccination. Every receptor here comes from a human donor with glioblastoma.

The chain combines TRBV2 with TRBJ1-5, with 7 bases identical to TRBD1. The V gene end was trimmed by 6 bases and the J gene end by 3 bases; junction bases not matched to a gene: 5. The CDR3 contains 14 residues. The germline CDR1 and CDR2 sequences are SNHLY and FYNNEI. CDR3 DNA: TGTGCCAGCAGCTTCGACAGGGCCAATCAGCCCCAGCATTTT. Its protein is CASSFDRANQPQHF.

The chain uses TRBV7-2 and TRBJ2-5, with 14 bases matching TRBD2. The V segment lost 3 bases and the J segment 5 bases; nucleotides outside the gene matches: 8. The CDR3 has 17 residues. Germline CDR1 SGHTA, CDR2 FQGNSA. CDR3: CASSLTSGGAGWETQYF. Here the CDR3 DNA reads TGTGCCAGCAGCTTGACTAGCGGGGGGGCCGGGTGGGAGACCCAGTACTTC. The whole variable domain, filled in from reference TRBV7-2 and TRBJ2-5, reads GAGVSQSPSNKVTEKGKDVELRCDPISGHTALYWYRQSLGQGLEFLIYFQGNSAPDKSGLPSDRFSAERTGGSVSTLTIQRTQQEDSAVYLCASSLTSGGAGWETQYFGPGTRLLVL.

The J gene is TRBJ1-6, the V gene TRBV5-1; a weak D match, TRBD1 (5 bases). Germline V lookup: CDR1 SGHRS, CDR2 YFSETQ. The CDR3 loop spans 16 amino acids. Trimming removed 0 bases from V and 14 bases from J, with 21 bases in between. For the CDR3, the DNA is TGCGCCAGCAGCTTGGCTGGGGCAAATAGGGGATTCACCCTCCACTTT. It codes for CASSLAGANRGFTLHF.

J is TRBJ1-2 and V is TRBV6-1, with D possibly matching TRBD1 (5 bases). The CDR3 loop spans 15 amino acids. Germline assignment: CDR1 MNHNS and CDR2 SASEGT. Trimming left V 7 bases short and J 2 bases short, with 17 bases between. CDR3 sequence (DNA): TGTGCCAGCAAAGAATACCAGACAGTGAACTATGGCTACACCTTC. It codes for CASKEYQTVNYGYTF.

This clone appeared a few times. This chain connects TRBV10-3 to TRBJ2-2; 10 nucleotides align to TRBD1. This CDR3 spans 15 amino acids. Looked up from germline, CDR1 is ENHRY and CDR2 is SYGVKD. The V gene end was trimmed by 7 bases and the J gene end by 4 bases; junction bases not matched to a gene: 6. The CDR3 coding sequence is TGTGCCATCATGGGGACAGGGGACCCCACCGGGGAGCTGTTTTTT. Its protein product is CAIMGTGDPTGELFF.

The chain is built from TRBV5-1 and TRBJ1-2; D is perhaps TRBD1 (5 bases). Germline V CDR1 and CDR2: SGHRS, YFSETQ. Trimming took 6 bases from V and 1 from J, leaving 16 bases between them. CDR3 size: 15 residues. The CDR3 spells CASTTGEGINYGYTF. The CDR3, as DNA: TGCGCCAGCACCACTGGGGAGGGGATTAACTATGGCTACACCTTC.